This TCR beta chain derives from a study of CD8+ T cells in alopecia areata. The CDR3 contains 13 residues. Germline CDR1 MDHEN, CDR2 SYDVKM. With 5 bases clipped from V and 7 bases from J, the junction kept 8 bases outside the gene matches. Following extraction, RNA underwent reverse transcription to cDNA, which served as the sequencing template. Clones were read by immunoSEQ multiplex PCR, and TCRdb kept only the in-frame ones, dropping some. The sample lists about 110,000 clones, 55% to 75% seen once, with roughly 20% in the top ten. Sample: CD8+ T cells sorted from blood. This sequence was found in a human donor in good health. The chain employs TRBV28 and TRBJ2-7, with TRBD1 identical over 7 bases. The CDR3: CASSTRQGSEQYF. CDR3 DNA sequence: TGTGCCAGCAGTACCCGACAGGGTAGTGAGCAGTACTTC.